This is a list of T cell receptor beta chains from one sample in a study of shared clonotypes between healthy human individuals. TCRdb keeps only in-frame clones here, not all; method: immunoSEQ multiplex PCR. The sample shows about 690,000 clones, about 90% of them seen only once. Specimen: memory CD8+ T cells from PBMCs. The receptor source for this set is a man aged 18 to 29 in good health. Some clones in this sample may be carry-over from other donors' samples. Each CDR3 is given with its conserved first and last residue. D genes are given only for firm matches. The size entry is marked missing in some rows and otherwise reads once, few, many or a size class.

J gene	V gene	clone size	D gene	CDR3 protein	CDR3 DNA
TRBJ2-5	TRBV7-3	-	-	CASLHRRGRWETQYF	TGTGCCAGCCTCCATCGGAGGGGCCGATGGGAGACCCAGTACTTC
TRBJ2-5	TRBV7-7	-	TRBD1	CASSLGVTGAYETQYF	TGTGCCAGCAGCTTAGGAGTAACAGGGGCCTATGAGACCCAGTACTTC
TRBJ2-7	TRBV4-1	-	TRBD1	CASSYRDRGRGRYEQYF	TGCGCCAGCAGCTACCGGGACAGGGGGCGAGGAAGGTACGAGCAGTACTTC
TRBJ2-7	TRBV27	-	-	CASSFGIYEQYF	TGTGCCAGCAGTTTTGGCATCTACGAGCAGTACTTC
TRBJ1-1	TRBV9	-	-	CASSAAGEAFF	TGTGCCAGCAGCGCCGCGGGGGAAGCTTTCTTT
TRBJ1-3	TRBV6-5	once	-	CARWGRLSGNTIYF	TGTGCCAGGTGGGGACGCCTCTCTGGAAACACCATATATTTT
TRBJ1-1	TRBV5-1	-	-	CASSLLGNTEAFF	TGCGCCAGCAGCCTGCTCGGGAACACTGAAGCTTTCTTT
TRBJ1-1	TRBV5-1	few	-	CASRDEGNTEAFF	TGCGCCAGCAGAGACGAGGGCAACACTGAAGCTTTCTTT
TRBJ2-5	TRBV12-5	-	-	CASGGPRDGAQYF	TGTGCTAGTGGAGGTCCGAGGGATGGGGCCCAGTACTTC
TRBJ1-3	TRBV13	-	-	CASSARTGTPLSGNTIYF	TGTGCCAGCAGCGCCCGGACCGGGACCCCCCTCTCTGGAAACACCATATATTTT
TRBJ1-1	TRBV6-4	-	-	CANMDTEAFF	TGTGCCAACATGGACACTGAAGCTTTCTTT
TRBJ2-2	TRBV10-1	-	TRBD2	CASSDLPTSGSDGELFF	TGCGCCAGCAGTGATCTACCCACTAGCGGGAGTGACGGGGAGCTGTTTTTT
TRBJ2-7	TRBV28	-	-	CASSLLKGGAYEQYF	TGTGCCAGCAGTCTCCTTAAGGGAGGCGCCTACGAGCAGTACTTC
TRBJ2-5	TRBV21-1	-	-	CARWRVLKETQYF	TGTGCCAGGTGGAGGGTCCTTAAAGAGACCCAGTACTTC
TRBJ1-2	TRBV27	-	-	CASLRSGRSNYGYTF	TGTGCCAGTCTCAGGTCAGGGCGCTCCAACTATGGCTACACCTTC
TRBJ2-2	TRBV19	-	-	CASSYGELFF	TGTGCCAGTAGTTACGGGGAGCTGTTTTTT
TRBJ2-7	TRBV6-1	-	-	CASPPGAGNGEQYF	TGTGCCAGCCCACCTGGGGCAGGCAACGGGGAGCAGTACTTC
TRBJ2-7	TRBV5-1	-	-	CASSWVGQPYEQYF	TGCGCCAGCAGCTGGGTTGGGCAGCCCTACGAGCAGTACTTC
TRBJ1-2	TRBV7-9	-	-	CASSRPGGLGGYTF	TGTGCCAGCAGCCGCCCTGGGGGTCTTGGTGGCTACACCTTC
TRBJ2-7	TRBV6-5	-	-	CASSYRASSGYEQYF	TGTGCCAGCAGTTACAGGGCTTCTTCTGGGTACGAGCAGTACTTC
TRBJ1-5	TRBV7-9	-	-	CASSSSGPNEAQHF	TGTGCCAGCAGCTCGTCCGGACCCAACGAGGCCCAGCATTTT
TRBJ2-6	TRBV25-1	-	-	CASSELGPGGANVLTF	TGTGCCAGCAGTGAATTAGGACCCGGGGGGGCCAACGTCCTGACTTTC
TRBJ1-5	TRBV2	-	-	CASSKWVGRNQPQHF	TGTGCCAGCAGTAAATGGGTGGGGAGAAATCAGCCCCAGCATTTT
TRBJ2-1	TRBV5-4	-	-	CASSPRAYNEQFF	TGTGCCAGCAGCCCACGGGCCTACAATGAGCAGTTCTTC
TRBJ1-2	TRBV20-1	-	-	CSALGGYGYTF	TGCAGTGCTCTCGGCGGCTATGGCTACACCTTC
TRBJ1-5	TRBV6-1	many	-	CASSYSVGNQPQHF	TGTGCCAGCAGTTATTCGGTCGGCAATCAGCCCCAGCATTTT
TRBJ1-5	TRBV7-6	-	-	CASSPGRGDYSNQPQHF	TGTGCCAGCAGCCCAGGGAGGGGGGATTATAGCAATCAGCCCCAGCATTTT
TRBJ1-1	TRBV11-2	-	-	CASSYRAGWEAFF	TGTGCCAGCAGTTACCGTGCGGGGTGGGAAGCTTTCTTT
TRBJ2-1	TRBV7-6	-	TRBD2	CASSLGGGILNEQFF	TGTGCCAGCAGCTTAGGCGGGGGGATCCTCAATGAGCAGTTCTTC
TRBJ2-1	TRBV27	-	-	CASSLTPRRVYNEQFF	TGTGCCAGCAGCCTAACCCCACGGCGGGTCTACAATGAGCAGTTCTTC
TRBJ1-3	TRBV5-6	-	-	CASSKDSSGNTIYF	TGTGCCAGCAGCAAAGACAGTTCAGGAAACACCATATATTTT
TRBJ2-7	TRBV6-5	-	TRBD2	CASSLLAGAAEQYF	TGTGCCAGCAGTTTACTAGCGGGAGCCGCCGAGCAGTACTTC
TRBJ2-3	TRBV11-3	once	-	CASSPRARDTDTQYF	TGTGCCAGCAGCCCCCGGGCGCGGGACACAGATACGCAGTATTTT
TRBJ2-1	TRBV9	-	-	CASSVAGLSNEQFF	TGTGCCAGCAGCGTAGCGGGCCTTTCCAATGAGCAGTTCTTC
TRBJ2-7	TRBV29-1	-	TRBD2	CSVSKRDDVNEQYF	TGCAGCGTTAGTAAGCGGGATGACGTTAACGAGCAGTACTTC
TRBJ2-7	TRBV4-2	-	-	CASSQGTYEQYF	TGTGCCAGCAGCCAAGGAACCTACGAGCAGTACTTC
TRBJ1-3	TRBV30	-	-	CACQTESSGNTIYF	TGTGCCTGCCAAACAGAGAGCTCTGGAAACACCATATATTTT
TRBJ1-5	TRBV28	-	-	CASSLSQPQHF	TGTGCCAGCAGTTTAAGTCAGCCCCAGCATTTT
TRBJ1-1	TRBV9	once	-	CASSVGGYTEAFF	TGTGCCAGCAGCGTTGGAGGGTACACTGAAGCTTTCTTT
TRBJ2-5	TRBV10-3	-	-	CAIREKGQETQYF	TGTGCCATCAGGGAAAAAGGCCAAGAGACCCAGTACTTC